This T cell receptor (beta chain) stems from a study of beta chain features in type 1 diabetes. Reverse transcription of all isolated RNA meant that expressed TCRB transcripts were sequenced. TCRdb keeps only in-frame clones here, not all; method: immunoSEQ multiplex PCR. The sample carries more than 350,000 clones, about an eighth recorded once. Study results and caveats: Shorter TCRB CDR3s, moderately but significantly so, were found in Type 1 diabetes patients in all four CD4+ subsets. VDJ junctions from type 1 diabetes patients carried fewer insertions and larger deletions. Sampled from patients, naive, central memory and Treg TCRB repertoires appeared more similar than those sampled from healthy donors.

The germline gives CDR1 MNHEY, CDR2 SVGAGI. This CDR3 spans 15 amino acids. The trim removed 5 bases at V and 7 bases at J, leaving 6 bases unmatched. Of note for this clone: What it recognizes is unknown.

The chain uses TRBV6-5 and TRBJ2-1; 12 bases match TRBD2. This receptor was taken from a woman between 18 and 29 years old in good health. The source material was naive CD4+ T cells from blood. CDR3 sequence reads: CASSPLAGGTNEQFF. In nucleotides, the CDR3 is TGTGCCAGCAGTCCGCTAGCGGGAGGGACGAATGAGCAGTTCTTC.